What follows are 21 T cell receptor beta chains derived from one specimen sequenced in a study of T-cell memory formation after mild COVID-19. From the 5' RACE reads, TCRdb called clonotypes with MiXCR, one entry per CDR3 protein. In the table there are 30,000 to 45,000 distinct CDR3 sequences, roughly an eighth of which are singletons. Sequences were obtained from PBMCs or a T cell subset sorted from them (not recorded which). These receptors were taken from a young man who had mild COVID-19 (a few samples of this study predate the infection). Cell type and time point are not known.

In its sample, this clonotype was seen many times. The chain uses TRBV5-6 and TRBJ2-7; TRBD2 matches 9 bases. Germline V gene lookup returns CDR1 SGHDT and CDR2 YYEEEE. The CDR3 consists of 13 residues. J was trimmed by 4 bases and V by 4 bases; bases with no gene match: 3. In DNA, the CDR3 is TGTGCCAGCAGCGGCGGGGGGGCTTACGAGCAGTACTTC. This gives the protein CASSGGGAYEQYF.

This clonotype was seen at least ten times. This chain links TRBV30 with TRBJ2-7; no firm D call. Germline lookup yields CDR1 GTSNPN and CDR2 SVGIG (reference sequence). CDR3 length: 12 amino acids. Between the trimmed V and J ends, which lost 7 bases and 0 bases, there was a span of 10 bases. The CDR3 DNA reads TGTGCCTACTCCCGGGTCTCCTACGAGCAGTACTTC. Translation gives CAYSRVSYEQYF.

This clonotype was detected many times. The rearrangement joins TRBV7-6 to TRBJ2-3; no firm D call. Deletions cut 1 base from V and 5 bases from J, with 7 bases between. The CDR3 has 13 residues. The germline gives CDR1 SGHVS, CDR2 FNYEAQ. Here the CDR3 reads CASSLGRLDTQYF. The CDR3 bases are TGTGCCAGCAGCTTAGGCCGTCTAGATACGCAGTATTTT.

At least ten counts were recorded for this clonotype. This rearrangement joins TRBV5-1 to TRBJ1-2; 9 bases are a match to TRBD1. After removal of 0 bases from V and 1 base from J, the junction contained 4 bases not matched to a gene. Germline V gene lookup returns CDR1 SGHRS and CDR2 YFSETQ. The CDR3 totals 16 residues. This chain's CDR3 is CASSLGWTGVNYGYTF. The CDR3 DNA is TGCGCCAGCAGCTTGGGCTGGACAGGGGTTAACTATGGCTACACCTTC. The complete variable domain, with remaining parts taken from reference TRBV5-1 and TRBJ1-2, reads KAGVTQTPRYLIKTRGQQVTLSCSPISGHRSVSWYQQTPGQGLQFLFEYFSETQRNKGNFPGRFSGRQFSNSRSEMNVSTLELGDSALYLCASSLGWTGVNYGYTFGSGTRLTVV.

This clonotype has ten or more counts. This sequence joins TRBV5-5 and TRBJ1-6; the D is unclear. Trimming left V 4 bases short and J 0 bases short, with 14 bases between. The germline V gene encodes CDR1 SGHKS and CDR2 YYEKEE (reference sequence). The CDR3 runs 17 residues. The CDR3 DNA is TGTGCCAGCAGCCAACGGACGGGGAGCTCCTATAATTCACCCCTCCACTTT. Protein: CASSQRTGSSYNSPLHF.

The rearrangement links TRBV28 to TRBJ1-1; D gene unclear. The ends were cut back, 4 bases at V and 3 bases at J, with 9 bases in the middle. Germline V lookup: CDR1 MDHEN, CDR2 SYDVKM. This CDR3 is built from 13 residues. CDR3 amino acids: CASSSHQHTEAFF. CDR3 nucleotides: TGTGCCAGCAGTTCTCATCAACACACTGAAGCTTTCTTT.

Ten or more counts support this clonotype. The chain recombines TRBV29-1 with TRBJ1-2; the match to TRBD1 covers 7 bases. J was trimmed by 4 bases and V by 4 bases; bases with no gene match: 9. CDR3 length: 14 residues. From germline, CDR1 is SQVTM and CDR2 ANQGSEA. CDR3 sequence: CSVGFGQAAYGYTF. CDR3 nucleotides: TGCAGCGTTGGTTTTGGACAGGCAGCCTATGGCTACACCTTC.

This clonotype was observed many times. The V and J genes are TRBV12-3 or TRBV12-4 and TRBJ1-1, with TRBD1 as a possible D gene (6 bases). CDR3 length equals 15 residues. Trimming took off 4 bases at V and 1 base at J, with 13 bases between the two ends. The chain's CDR3 is CASSSHRATNTEAFF. The CDR3 DNA follows: TGTGCCAGCAGTTCCCACAGGGCCACGAACACTGAAGCTTTCTTT.

The table lists this clonotype with a few counts. The gene calls are TRBV28 and TRBJ2-5; 7 positions agree with TRBD2. CDR3 length: 15 amino acids. V trimming: 3 bases; J trimming: 4 bases; junction bases outside the gene matches: 8. Germline V gene sequence: CDR1 MDHEN, CDR2 SYDVKM. The CDR3 spells CASSFPSGTIETQYF. The CDR3 region has the DNA TGTGCCAGCAGTTTCCCCTCTGGGACTATAGAGACCCAGTACTTC.

This clonotype was counted at least ten times. This rearrangement joins TRBV5-1 to TRBJ2-3; tentative D call: TRBD1 (6 bases). Germline V gene lookup returns CDR1 SGHRS and CDR2 YFSETQ. The CDR3 loop spans 14 amino acids. Trimming shortened V by 6 bases and J by 4 bases, and 15 bases separated the two germline ends. CDR3 DNA sequence: TGCGCCAGCAAGACAGGTCTTAGCGCAGATACGCAGTATTTT. It translates to CASKTGLSADTQYF.

This clonotype was seen at least ten times. The chain joins TRBV3-1 to TRBJ1-6; D might be TRBD1 (5 bases). This CDR3 region has 12 residues. Per germline, CDR1 LGHDT and CDR2 YNNKEL (reference sequence). Deletions cut 7 bases from V and 8 bases from J, with 9 bases between. For the CDR3, the DNA is TGTGCCAGCAAGGGGACGGATTCACCCCTCCACTTT. Residues: CASKGTDSPLHF.

The chain's CDR3 is CASSPGTGHQPQHF. In DNA form, the CDR3 reads TGTGCCAGCTCTCCCGGGACAGGGCATCAGCCCCAGCATTTT. The chain combines TRBV18 with TRBJ1-5, with TRBD1 matching 9 bases. The CDR3 covers 14 residues. Trimming removed 6 bases from V and 5 bases from J; junction bases left unmatched: 5. Germline assignment: CDR1 KGHSH and CDR2 LQKENI.

This clonotype showed up many times. CDR3 DNA: TGTGCCAGCAGCTTTCCAGGTTACAATGAGCAGTTCTTC. It translates to CASSFPGYNEQFF. V is TRBV7-8 and J is TRBJ2-1, with unresolved D. V was trimmed by 3 bases and J by 4 bases, leaving 7 bases between them. Germline assignment: CDR1 SGHVS and CDR2 FQNEAQ. The CDR3 covers 13 residues.

A few counts support this clonotype. The rearrangement joins TRBV5-1 to TRBJ1-1, with 12 bases lining up with TRBD1. CDR1 SGHRS and CDR2 YFSETQ come from the germline V gene. V lost 3 bases, J lost 3 bases, and 6 bases stayed unmatched. This CDR3 has 16 amino acids. DNA of the CDR3: TGCGCCAGCAGCTCGGGACAGGGGGCGGGGTACACTGAAGCTTTCTTT. It codes for CASSSGQGAGYTEAFF.

The chain couples TRBV6-5 to TRBJ2-7; possible D gene TRBD1, 6 bases. Between the trimmed V and J ends, which lost 6 bases and 2 bases, there was a span of 11 bases. CDR3 size: 13 residues. Germline lookup yields CDR1 MNHEY and CDR2 SVGAGI. This chain's CDR3 is CASSPDSTYEQYF. For the CDR3, the DNA is TGTGCCAGCAGCCCGGACAGTACCTACGAGCAGTACTTC.

This clonotype was observed many times. The chain carries TRBV11-2 and TRBJ1-1; D not certain. Germline V lookup: CDR1 SGHAT, CDR2 FQNNGV. The CDR3 extends over 14 amino acids. Trimming pared 5 bases from V and 4 bases from J, leaving 14 bases between. The CDR3 DNA is TGTGCCAGCAGCGGCCGGGAGACCGGCACTGAAGCTTTCTTT. It is translated as CASSGRETGTEAFF.

This clonotype was found many times. The DNA for the CDR3 is TGCAGTGCTGGTCGTTTAGCGGATACGCAGTATTTT. Protein: CSAGRLADTQYF. The J gene is TRBJ2-3, the V gene TRBV20-1; the D gene is possibly TRBD2 (5 bases). The germline V gene has CDR1 DFQATT and CDR2 SNEGSKA (reference sequence). This CDR3 region has 12 residues. V was pared by 5 bases and J by 6 bases, with 12 bases between.

This clonotype has a count of ten or more. V gene TRBV24-1 combines with J gene TRBJ2-1; the D call may be TRBD1 or TRBD2 (7 bases each). Per the germline V gene, CDR1 is KGHDR and CDR2 is SFDVKD. This CDR3 region has 17 residues. Trimming cost V 1 base and J 6 bases, with 18 bases left between them. CDR3 in DNA: TGTGCCACCAGTGATTTAGCCGAGGCAGGGGGGGCCAATGAGCAGTTCTTC. It codes for CATSDLAEAGGANEQFF.

This clonotype was recorded at least ten times. The V gene is TRBV6-5, the J gene TRBJ2-5; D perhaps matches TRBD2 (6 bases). This CDR3 has 14 residues. Trimming took 4 bases from V and 3 from J, leaving 12 bases between them. Germline assignment: CDR1 MNHEY and CDR2 SVGAGI. CDR3 DNA sequence: TGTGCCAGCAGTTCCCCTCCGGGAGAAGAGACCCAGTACTTC. Its protein is CASSSPPGEETQYF.

This clonotype came up many times. The chain carries TRBV7-8 and TRBJ1-1, with D possibly being TRBD1 (5 bases). Germline values: CDR1 SGHVS, CDR2 FQNEAQ. V dropped 3 bases and J dropped 5 bases, with 19 bases sitting between them. This CDR3 comprises 16 residues. The CDR3 DNA is TGTGCCAGCAGCTTGGGCCCCCAGGGAGTTAAAACTGAAGCTTTCTTT. Amino acids: CASSLGPQGVKTEAFF.

This clonotype was picked up many times. The genes are TRBV12-3 or TRBV12-4 and TRBJ1-2; 8 nucleotides align to TRBD1. There are 17 residues in the CDR3. The V segment lost 3 bases and the J segment 5 bases; nucleotides outside the gene matches: 14. In DNA, the CDR3 is TGTGCCAGCAGTTTCCGCATTCGGGACAGGACAAGATATGGCTACACCTTC. It translates to CASSFRIRDRTRYGYTF.